This record looks at one TCR beta chain sequence and its context. The target antigen is unknown. The PCR made use of 60 Vbeta and 13 Jbeta primers. TCRdb's table, derived via immunoSEQ multiplex PCR, lists solely in-frame clones and lacks some. In the table there are 90,000 or so clones, approximately 70% of which are singletons. The data originate from a study of cytomegalovirus exposure and HLA in healthy donors. Study-wide points: Analyzed later, association rates of TCRs varied across HLA loci, with DRB1 most and HLA-C fewest. Certain sequence variants were highly shared and formed a cluster, and this cluster was likely a sequencing artifact. For TCR beta chains, V- and J-gene trimming was later linked to a missense DCLRE1C variant. The authors later found HLA-associated TCR beta chains more clonally expanded than equally common others.

The source material was PBMCs. This clonotype was obtained from a middle-aged man in good health and CMV-seronegative.

The CDR3 here is CASSQVANTEAFF. CDR3 DNA sequence: TGTGCCAGCAGCCAAGTAGCTAACACTGAAGCTTTCTTT. This chain connects TRBV4-2 to TRBJ1-1, with D unclear. The CDR3 runs 13 residues. CDR1 and CDR2 (germline): LGHNA, YNFKEQ. V lost 1 base and J 2 bases, leaving 5 bases between the germline ends.